This TCR beta chain comes out of a study of T-cell reconstitution after alpha-beta-depleted transplantation in children. The V end lost 1 base, the J end lost 1 base, and 8 bases lay between the germline ends. CDR1 is DFQATT, CDR2 SNEGSKA, per germline (reference sequence). The CDR3 is made up of 13 amino acids. It was with unique molecular identifiers that the TCRbeta library was prepared. MiXCR was run by TCRdb on the PCR reads, yielding one entry per CDR3 protein. The table shows under 300,000 distinct CDR3 sequences, with roughly 12% occurring only once. This clonotype was detected ten times or more. Antigen specificity is unknown. Study results and limitations: At the one-year point after transplant, T-cell counts and TCRbeta diversity were found to come mostly from T cells that had been newly produced. Two months or so post-transplant, alpha-beta T cells reportedly derived from several hundred expanded graft clones. Elevated TCRbeta diversity at day 60 was traced, in some patients, to surviving recipient T cells and thymic progenitors.

The receptor's source is a male patient between 2 and 15 years old who had a stem cell transplant for chronic granulomatous disease, so the T cells may come from the graft donor. The specimen was peripheral blood, collected 180 days after TCRalphabeta/CD19-depleted stem cell transplant. The V call is TRBV20-1, the J call TRBJ2-7, with D tentatively TRBD1 (5 bases). The CDR3 DNA follows: TGCAGTGCTAGAGTTCAGGGATCCTACGAGCAGTACTTC. This translates into CSARVQGSYEQYF.